Listed here is a single T cell receptor (beta chain). Its matching antigen is unknown. This entry comes from a study of cytomegalovirus exposure and HLA in healthy donors. Study-wide results and limits: Within an earlier analysis, most TCR beta V segments proved productive either about 87% or about 30% of the time.

The germline CDR1 and CDR2 sequences are SGHTA and FQGNSA. The ends lost 6 bases at V and 1 base at J; junction bases unmatched: 12. The CDR3 sequence is 16 residues long. The primer mix had 60 Vbeta and 13 Jbeta primers. The protocol was immunoSEQ multiplex PCR, while the TCRdb copy is restricted to in-frame clones and leaves out a portion. Here the sample spans 95,000 to 150,000 clones, about 80% being singletons. This sequence originates from a woman aged 40 to 50 in good health and CMV-seropositive. This sequence joins TRBV7-2 and TRBJ2-7; 7 nucleotides match TRBD2. The sequenced sample was PBMCs. CDR3 nucleotide sequence: TGTGCCAGCAGTATCAGTTGGGGGGAGGGGTCCTACGAGCAGTACTTC. Translating it yields CASSISWGEGSYEQYF.